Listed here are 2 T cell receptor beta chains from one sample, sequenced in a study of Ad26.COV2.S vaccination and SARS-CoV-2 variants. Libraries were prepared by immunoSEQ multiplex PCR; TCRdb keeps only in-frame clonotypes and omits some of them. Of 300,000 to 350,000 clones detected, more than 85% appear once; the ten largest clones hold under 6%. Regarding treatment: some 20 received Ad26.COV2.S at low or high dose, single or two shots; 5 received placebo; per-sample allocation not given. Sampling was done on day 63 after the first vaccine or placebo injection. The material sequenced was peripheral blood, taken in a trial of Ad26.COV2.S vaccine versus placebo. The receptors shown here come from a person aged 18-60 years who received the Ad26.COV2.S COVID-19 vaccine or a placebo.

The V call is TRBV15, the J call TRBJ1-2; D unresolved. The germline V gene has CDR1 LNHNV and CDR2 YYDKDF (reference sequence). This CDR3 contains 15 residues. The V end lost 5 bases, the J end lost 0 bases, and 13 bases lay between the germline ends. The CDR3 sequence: CATSSSREANYGYTF. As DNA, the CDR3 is TGTGCCACCAGCTCGTCCCGGGAAGCTAACTATGGCTACACCTTC.

The CDR3 is CASSVEIQETQYF. The CDR3 bases are TGCGCCAGCAGCGTAGAGATTCAAGAGACCCAGTACTTC. The chain has TRBV5-1 and TRBJ2-5; unclear D gene. The CDR3 totals 13 residues. In germline, CDR1 is SGHRS, CDR2 YFSETQ. The V end was cut by 4 bases, the J end by 2 bases, with 9 bases between. Combining the CDR3 with reference TRBV5-1 and TRBJ2-5 gives the whole variable domain KAGVTQTPRYLIKTRGQQVTLSCSPISGHRSVSWYQQTPGQGLQFLFEYFSETQRNKGNFPGRFSGRQFSNSRSEMNVSTLELGDSALYLCASSVEIQETQYFGPGTRLLVL.